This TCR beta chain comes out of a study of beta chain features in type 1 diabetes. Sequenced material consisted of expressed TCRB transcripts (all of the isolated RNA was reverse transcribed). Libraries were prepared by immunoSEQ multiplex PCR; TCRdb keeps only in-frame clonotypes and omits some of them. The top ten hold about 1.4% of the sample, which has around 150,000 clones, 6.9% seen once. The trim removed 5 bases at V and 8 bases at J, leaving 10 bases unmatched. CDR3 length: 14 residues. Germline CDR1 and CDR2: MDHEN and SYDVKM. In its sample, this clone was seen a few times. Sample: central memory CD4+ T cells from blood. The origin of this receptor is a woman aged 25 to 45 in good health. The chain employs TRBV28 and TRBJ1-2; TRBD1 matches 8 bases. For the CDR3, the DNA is TGTGCCAGCAGTACCTCGCGGACAGGGTGGGGCTACACCTTC. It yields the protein CASSTSRTGWGYTF.